These 16 T cell receptor beta chains originate from one sample sequenced in a study of T cell responses to AZD1222 COVID-19 vaccine. Method: immunoSEQ multiplex PCR; TCRdb's copy keeps in-frame clones and lacks some. Found here are about 120,000 clones, roughly 90% of them singletons; the top ten hold roughly 8.9%. This sample comprised peripheral blood, obtained on day 0 of AZD1222 vaccination. The receptors were gathered from an adult in good health.

The chain links TRBV28 to TRBJ1-2; D call uncertain. The CDR3 sequence is 14 residues long. Trimming stripped 7 bases from V and 7 bases from J, with 19 bases between. Germline V lookup: CDR1 MDHEN, CDR2 SYDVKM. This CDR3 reads CASTGEGRVGGYTF. The CDR3 DNA reads as TGTGCCAGCACTGGGGAGGGTAGGGTTGGTGGCTACACCTTC.

This chain joins TRBV27 and TRBJ1-2; 9 bases are a match to TRBD1. This CDR3 has 14 amino acids. With V trimmed by 4 bases and J by 4 bases, 4 bases remained unmatched. In germline, CDR1 is MNHEY, CDR2 SMNVEV (reference sequence). DNA of the CDR3: TGTGCCAGCAGTTGGACAGGGGCCGTCTATGGCTACACCTTC. Protein product: CASSWTGAVYGYTF.

The chain links TRBV13 to TRBJ1-2; D not certain. The germline CDR1 and CDR2 sequences are PRHDT and FYEKMQ (reference sequence). Trimming pared 0 bases from V and 4 bases from J, leaving 6 bases between. The CDR3 is 13 amino acids. The chain's CDR3 is CASSLGVGYGYTF. The CDR3 DNA sequence: TGTGCCAGCAGCTTAGGAGTTGGCTATGGCTACACCTTC.

Details on this clone: This sample includes further DNA sequences coding for the same CDR3. The chain carries TRBV7-9 and TRBJ1-1, with no clear D. V shed 0 bases and J shed 1 base, with 6 bases lying between them. CDR3 length: 14 amino acids. Germline V gives CDR1 SEHNR, CDR2 FQNEAQ (reference sequence). Written as DNA, the CDR3 is TGTGCCAGCAGCTTAGCGGCCGGGAACACTGAAGCTTTCTTT. This codes for CASSLAAGNTEAFF.

The chain carries TRBV6-4 and TRBJ1-1; 8 bases are shared with TRBD1. The V gene end was trimmed by 2 bases and the J gene end by 10 bases; junction bases not matched to a gene: 9. From germline, CDR1 is MRHNA and CDR2 SNTAGT. This CDR3 comprises 14 residues. The DNA for the CDR3 is TGTGCCAGCAGTGACGGTGCAGGGGGCGCAAGAGCTTTCTTT. Translating it yields CASSDGAGGARAFF.

This chain uses TRBV28 with TRBJ1-5; 8 nucleotides agree with TRBD1. This CDR3 has 17 amino acids. CDR1 and CDR2 from the germline V gene are MDHEN and SYDVKM. J was trimmed by 0 bases and V by 2 bases; bases with no gene match: 6. In DNA, the CDR3 is TGTGCCAGCAGTTTAGTGACAGGGGTCGATAGCAATCAGCCCCAGCATTTT. This encodes CASSLVTGVDSNQPQHF.

The chain couples TRBV28 to TRBJ1-6, with a weak D call TRBD1 (5 bases). This CDR3 contains 14 residues. V was shortened by 7 bases and J by 10 bases, with 17 bases between the two germline ends. Germline V lookup: CDR1 MDHEN, CDR2 SYDVKM. DNA for the CDR3: TGTGCCAGCACGGCAGGGACGGCGCGGTCACCCCTCCACTTT. Its protein is CASTAGTARSPLHF. Using reference TRBV28 and TRBJ1-6 for the parts outside the CDR3, the full variable domain is DVKVTQSSRYLVKRTGEKVFLECVQDMDHENMFWYRQDPGLGLRLIYFSYDVKMKEKGDIPEGYSVSREKKERFSLILESASTNQTSMYLCASTAGTARSPLHFGNGTRLTVT.

The chain has TRBV5-1 and TRBJ2-1, with 11 bases fitting TRBD1. The CDR3 is 16 residues long. The V gene end was trimmed by 4 bases and the J gene end by 6 bases; junction bases not matched to a gene: 9. Germline assignment: CDR1 SGHRS and CDR2 YFSETQ. Written as DNA, the CDR3 is TGCGCCAGCAGCCCACGGATGGGACAGGGGGGCAATGAGCAGTTCTTC. Protein sequence: CASSPRMGQGGNEQFF.

CDR3 residues: CASSLLGMEQYF. The CDR3 bases are TGTGCCAGCAGTTTATTAGGGATGGAGCAGTACTTC. This chain uses TRBV27 with TRBJ2-7, with D hard to call. Germline CDR1 is MNHEY and CDR2 is SMNVEV (reference sequence). The V end lost 1 base, the J end lost 7 bases, and 8 bases lay between the germline ends. The CDR3 is made up of 12 amino acids.

This clone was recorded once. CDR3 protein: CASRLDRGTYNEQFF. The CDR3 nucleotides read TGTGCCAGCAGACTAGACAGGGGTACCTACAATGAGCAGTTCTTC. The V and J genes are TRBV5-4 and TRBJ2-1; TRBD1 matches 8 bases. There are 15 residues in the CDR3. Losses at the gene ends were 5 bases for V and 2 bases for J; bases not matched to a gene: 6. The germline V gene has CDR1 SGHNT and CDR2 YYREEE (reference sequence).

The chain is built from TRBV7-9 and TRBJ2-1; 11 bases match TRBD2. Germline assignment: CDR1 SEHNR and CDR2 FQNEAQ (reference sequence). This CDR3 has 18 amino acids. Trimming removed 4 bases from V and 0 bases from J; junction bases left unmatched: 8. CDR3 amino acids: CASSSASGGPSSYNEQFF. CDR3 DNA sequence: TGTGCCAGCAGCTCGGCTAGCGGGGGGCCGAGCTCCTACAATGAGCAGTTCTTC.

The chain carries TRBV6-2 or TRBV6-3 and TRBJ1-2; 9 bases map to TRBD1. The germline CDR1 and CDR2 sequences are MNHEY and SVGEGT. The V segment lost 5 bases and the J segment 2 bases; nucleotides outside the gene matches: 9. This CDR3 is 16 amino acids long. The CDR3 coding sequence is TGTGCCAGCAGTGTTCGACCGGGACAGGGAAACTATGGCTACACCTTC. Translated, it gives CASSVRPGQGNYGYTF.

This chain links TRBV5-4 with TRBJ1-1; no clear D. CDR3 length equals 13 residues. Germline CDR1 SGHNT, CDR2 YYREEE (reference sequence). V lost 4 bases and J 6 bases, leaving 13 bases between the germline ends. The chain's CDR3 is CASSPGGGAEAFF. The CDR3 nucleotides read TGTGCCAGCAGCCCGGGTGGCGGTGCTGAAGCTTTCTTT. Full variable domain (outside the CDR3, taken from reference TRBV5-4 and TRBJ1-1): ETGVTQSPTHLIKTRGQQVTLRCSSQSGHNTVSWYQQALGQGPQFIFQYYREEENGRGNFPPRFSGLQFPNYSSELNVNALELDDSALYLCASSPGGGAEAFFGQGTRLTVV.

The chain joins TRBV28 to TRBJ1-2, with D tentatively TRBD1 (5 bases). The CDR3 is 16 amino acids. The germline V gene has CDR1 MDHEN and CDR2 SYDVKM. V gave up 3 bases and J gave up 1 base, with 15 bases separating them. The CDR3 reads CASSFGIGGVNYGYTF. CDR3 nucleotide sequence: TGTGCCAGCAGTTTTGGGATTGGGGGGGTTAACTATGGCTACACCTTC.

The rearrangement uses TRBV27 and TRBJ1-5; D unresolved. Germline V gene data show CDR1 as MNHEY and CDR2 as SMNVEV (reference sequence). Trimming removed 5 bases from V and 0 bases from J, with 14 bases in between. The CDR3 is 16 amino acids. In nucleotides, the CDR3 is TGTGCCAGCAGTCTCAAAGGACGGAATAGCAATCAGCCCCAGCATTTT. Protein sequence: CASSLKGRNSNQPQHF.

The rearrangement links TRBV2 to TRBJ1-5; D perhaps matches TRBD1 (6 bases). Germline V gene sequence: CDR1 SNHLY, CDR2 FYNNEI. V gave up 8 bases and J gave up 5 bases, with 13 bases separating them. This CDR3 has 13 residues. The CDR3: CASVLQGYQPQHF. CDR3 coding DNA: TGTGCCAGCGTCCTACAGGGATATCAGCCCCAGCATTTT.